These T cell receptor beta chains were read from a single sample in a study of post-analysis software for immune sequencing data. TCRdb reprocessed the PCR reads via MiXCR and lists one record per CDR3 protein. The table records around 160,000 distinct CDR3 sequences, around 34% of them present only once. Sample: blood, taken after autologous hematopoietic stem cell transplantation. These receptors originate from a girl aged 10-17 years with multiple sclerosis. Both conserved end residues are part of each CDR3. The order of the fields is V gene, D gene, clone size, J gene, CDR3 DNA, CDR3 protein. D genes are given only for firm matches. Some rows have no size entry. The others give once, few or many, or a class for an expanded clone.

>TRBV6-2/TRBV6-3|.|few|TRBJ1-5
TGTGCCAGCAGTTACTCCATGGGGGAGGATCAGCCCCAGCATTTT
CASSYSMGEDQPQHF
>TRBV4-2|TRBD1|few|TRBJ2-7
TGTGCCAGCAGCCCCGACAGGGACTACGAGCAGTACTTC
CASSPDRDYEQYF
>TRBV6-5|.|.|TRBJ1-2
TGTGCCAGCAGTTACGGACAGAGCTATGGCTACACCTTC
CASSYGQSYGYTF
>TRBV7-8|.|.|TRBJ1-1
TGTGCCAGCAGCCTCAGGACAGCGAACGAGAACACTGAAGCTTTCTTT
CASSLRTANENTEAFF
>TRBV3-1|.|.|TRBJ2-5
TGTGCCAGCAGCCAGGGGGCCGGTGGTGGAGAGACCCAGTACTTC
CASSQGAGGGETQYF
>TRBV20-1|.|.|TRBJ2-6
TGCAGTGCTAGCGCGCACTTCTCTGGGGCCAACGTCCTGACTTTC
CSASAHFSGANVLTF
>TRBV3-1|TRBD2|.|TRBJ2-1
TGTGCCAGCAGCCAAGAGATGTTAGCGGGAGGGGGTAGAGGTGAGCAGTTCTTC
CASSQEMLAGGGRGEQFF
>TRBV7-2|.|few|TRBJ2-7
TGTGCCAGCAGCAAGCACCGGGACATAGACTCCTACGAGCAGTACTTC
CASSKHRDIDSYEQYF
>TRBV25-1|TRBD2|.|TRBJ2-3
TGTGCCAGCAGTGGATCTGGGGGGGTCACAGATACGCAGTATTTT
CASSGSGGVTDTQYF
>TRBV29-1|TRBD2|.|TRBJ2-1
TGCAGCGTTGTCGGACTAGCGGGAGGAGGGTTCTTC
CSVVGLAGGGFF
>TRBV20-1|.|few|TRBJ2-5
TGCAGTGCTTCAGATGGGGAGACCCAGTACTTC
CSASDGETQYF
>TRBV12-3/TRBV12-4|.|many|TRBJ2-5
TGTGCCAGCAGTTTGTCAGGGGTGGAGACCCAGTACTTC
CASSLSGVETQYF
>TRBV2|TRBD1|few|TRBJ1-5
TGTGCCAGCAGCGACGGACAGGACTATAGCAATCAGCCCCAGCATTTT
CASSDGQDYSNQPQHF
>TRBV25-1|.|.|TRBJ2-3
TGTGCCAGCAACCCTTGGGGGGGCGCAGATACGCAGTATTTT
CASNPWGGADTQYF
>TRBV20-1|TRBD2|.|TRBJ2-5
TGCAGTGCTAGAGATTGGGTTCGCGGGAGAGAGACCCAGTACTTC
CSARDWVRGRETQYF
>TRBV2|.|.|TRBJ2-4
TGTGTCAGCAGTGACAGAAGGCAGTACTTC
CVSSDRRQYF
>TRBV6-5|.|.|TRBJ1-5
TGTGCCAGCAGAGGGGGTTCTAGCAATCAGCCCCAGCATTTT
CASRGGSSNQPQHF
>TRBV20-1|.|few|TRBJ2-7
TGCAGTGCTTCAACGTCGGGGACGCGGGTCGACGAGCAGTACTTC
CSASTSGTRVDEQYF
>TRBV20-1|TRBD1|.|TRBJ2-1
TGCAGTGCTGCCCCGGGACAGGGAATTAGTAGTGAGCAGTTCTTC
CSAAPGQGISSEQFF
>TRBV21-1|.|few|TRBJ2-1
TGTGCCAGCAGCAATGACCGGACTAGCGGGAGGCATAATGAGCAGTTCTTC
CASSNDRTSGRHNEQFF
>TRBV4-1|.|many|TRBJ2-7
TGCGCCAGCAGCCGCTCGGGCACCTACGACGAGCAGTACTTC
CASSRSGTYDEQYF
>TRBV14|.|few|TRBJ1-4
TGTGCCAGCAGCCAAGAATCCCGGCGGGCATATGAAAAACTGTTTTTT
CASSQESRRAYEKLFF
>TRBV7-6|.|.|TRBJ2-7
TGTGCCAGCAGCCCCGGATCCTACGAGCAGTACTTC
CASSPGSYEQYF
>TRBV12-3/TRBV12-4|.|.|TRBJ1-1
TGTGCCAGCAGTTTCTGGACACGAAGTGAAGCTTTCTTT
CASSFWTRSEAFF
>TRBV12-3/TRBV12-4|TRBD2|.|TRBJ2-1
TGTGCCAGCAGTTTTCCAGGACTAGCGGAATACAATGAGCAGTTCTTC
CASSFPGLAEYNEQFF
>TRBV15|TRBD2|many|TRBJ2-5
TGTGCCACCTCTCGGACTAGCGGGAAACAAGAGACCCAGTACTTC
CATSRTSGKQETQYF
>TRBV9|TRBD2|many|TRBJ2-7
TGTGCCAGCAGCGTAACGGGACTAGCGGGAGGCGAGCAGTACTTC
CASSVTGLAGGEQYF
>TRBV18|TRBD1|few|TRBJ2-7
TGTGCCAGCGGGACAGGGGGCTACGAGCAGTACTTC
CASGTGGYEQYF
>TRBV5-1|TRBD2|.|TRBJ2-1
TGCGCCAGCAGGCCGGGACTAGCGGGAACCGGGGATGAGCAGTTCTTC
CASRPGLAGTGDEQFF
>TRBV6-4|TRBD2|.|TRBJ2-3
TGTGCCAGCAGTCAGGGAGGGAGCACAGATACGCAGTATTTT
CASSQGGSTDTQYF
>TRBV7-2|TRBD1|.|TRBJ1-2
TGTGCCAGCAGCTTATACAGGGGCTATGGCTACACCTTC
CASSLYRGYGYTF
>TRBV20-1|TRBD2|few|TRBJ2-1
TGCAGTGCTAGGTCACCGGGACTAGCGGGAGGTGCTCAGTTCTTC
CSARSPGLAGGAQFF
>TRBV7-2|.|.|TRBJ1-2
TGTGCCAGCAGCTTAGTACCCGGAGCTAACTATGGCTACACCTTC
CASSLVPGANYGYTF
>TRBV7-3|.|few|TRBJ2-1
TGTGCCAGCAGCTCGGGTTGGGGGACCAGCAATGAGCAGTTCTTC
CASSSGWGTSNEQFF
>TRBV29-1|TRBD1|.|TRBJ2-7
TGCAGCTCCTCGGACAGGGTTTTGGGTGAGCAGTACTTC
CSSSDRVLGEQYF